The T cell receptor beta chain under discussion was sequenced for a study of post-analysis software for immune sequencing data (dated by TCRdb to 2015 to 2017). Background on the whole study: Disease courses on record covered relapsing-remitting, secondary progressive and progressive-relapsing multiple sclerosis, though some patients had no subtype annotation. The multiple sclerosis patient repertoires were compared with more than 9 previously published healthy control repertoires from donors aged about 6 to 26 years. A subset of samples was prepared in parallel using single-end sample barcoding, then pooled and co-amplified after Illumina adapter ligation. Results the study describes overall, beyond this receptor: The multiple sclerosis patient group was slightly younger than the control group. Strong co-clustering of samples prepared in the same batch was shown by direct clustering with F measure, prompting a batch-effect correction. Four or five TRBV segments, including TRBV5-6, TRBV5-1 and TRBV20-1, were significantly more frequent in patients than controls. Multiple sclerosis patients had significantly lower normalized Chao1 diversity than controls, a result that suggests substantial peripheral T-cell clonal expansion.

From cysteine to phenylalanine, the CDR3 is 13 amino acids long. Just the 39-base CDR3 DNA is kept, in frame starting at base 1. V loses 3 bases at its end and J loses 8 bases; junction bases beyond the gene matches: 4. Per the germline V gene, ENHRY is the CDR1 and SYGVKD is the CDR2. With respect to this clonotype: Its antigen specificity is not known. No much larger clonotype is one base removed from it; base qualities were not supplied.

To demonstrate the VDJtools post-analysis software, the study profiled TCR beta repertoires from the peripheral blood of around 13 young patients with multiple sclerosis. The patients with multiple sclerosis were children and adolescents between roughly 6 and 15 years of age. Libraries were prepared through PCR. The instrument given in TCRdb is Illumina HiSeq 2500. To reduce PCR and sequencing biases, unique molecular identifiers were incorporated into the TCR beta cDNA libraries. Per 1 to 10 million input T cells, some 500,000 cDNA molecules were obtained, such that each molecule approximated one T cell. The patient libraries were prepared and sequenced with the same protocol used for the earlier healthy control dataset. Within a given batch, samples were prepared together, multiplexed and sequenced on the same HiSeq lane. Per the original workflow: MIGEC handled the raw barcoded reads, throwing out single-read molecular identifier groups before consensus assembly and CDR3 extraction. VDJtools was used for post-analysis of the clonotype tables, with diversity normalized by down-sampling every dataset to the smallest sample size. Repertoire overlap clustering matched CDR3 amino acid but not nucleotide sequences to correct batch-related cross-sample contamination. TCRdb applied fastp at Q25 and MiXCR to the public reads, then kept only in-frame beta chains. When rows share a CDR3 protein, they turn into one entry using the most common DNA and genes. TCRdb's processing, not the authors' own work, is the source of the V and J calls. The sample contains about 560,000 distinct CDR3 sequences, around 47% of them found a single time. Clones ranked in the top ten supply roughly 1.7% of the sample.

Here the chain combines TRBV10-3 and TRBJ2-4; 7 central nucleotides agree with TRBD2. Sequenced input: blood. The receptor's source is a girl aged 5 to 17 with multiple sclerosis. CDR3 protein: CAISESGRDIQYF. The bases are TGTGCCATCAGTGAATCGGGGAGGGACATTCAGTACTTC.